This TCR beta chain was captured in a study of identical twins. Study outcomes and limitations: A partial confounding effect on zero-insertion analyses could come from invariant MAIT and iNKT cells.

In TCRdb, the 5' RACE reads were re-called with MiXCR into one record per CDR3 protein. This table has about 790,000 distinct CDR3 sequences, around a sixth appearing once. The CDR3 covers 13 residues. V dropped 7 bases and J dropped 2 bases, with 13 bases sitting between them. Germline values: CDR1 SGHRS, CDR2 YFSETQ. As regards this clonotype: Its antigen remains unknown.

These data were likewise used in another study, on T cells expressing NK-cell markers. That study adds: In a few donors, dominant clonotypes made up roughly 25-60.1% of CD3+CD56-NKG2C+ cells.

Specimen: PBMCs. V and J are TRBV5-1 and TRBJ2-7; possible D gene TRBD1, 5 bases. The sequence derives from a woman younger than 35 in good health. This CDR3 reads CASSRQSTYEQYF. In DNA, the CDR3 is TGCGCCAGCTCCCGACAGTCTACCTACGAGCAGTACTTC.